This TCR beta chain is drawn from a study of shared clonotypes between healthy human individuals. Overall study context: Contributing individuals were two females and a few males aged 18 to 49.

TCRdb keeps only in-frame clones here, not all; method: immunoSEQ multiplex PCR. Among fewer than 400,000 clones, approximately 74% were seen once, and the ten largest hold about 9.3%. Trimming shortened V by 3 bases and J by 4 bases, and 12 bases separated the two germline ends. CDR3 length equals 14 residues. CDR1 SGHAT and CDR2 FQNNGV come from the germline V gene. The sequence was obtained from a man younger than 40 in good health. Sequencing was done on a sample of memory CD4+ T cells sorted from blood. Subset meaning: CD45RA-negative fraction. The rearrangement uses TRBV11-2 and TRBJ1-2; D is perhaps TRBD1 (5 bases). The CDR3 coding sequence is TGTGCCAGCAGCTTGGCGGGGCGCGGCTATGGCTACACCTTC. It is translated as CASSLAGRGYGYTF.